These T cell receptor beta chains were read from a single sample in a study of blood T cell repertoires in COVID-19. Clones were sequenced by immunoSEQ multiplex PCR, and TCRdb holds only the in-frame ones, with some missing. The table records fewer than 200,000 clones, around 83% of them present only once. The sequenced material came from PBMCs or T cells enriched from blood (not recorded which). These receptors originate from a woman aged 45-65 years in a cohort exposed to, infected with or recovered from COVID-19 (not recorded which). CDR3s include the opening cysteine and the closing phenylalanine or tryptophan. A D gene is named only where the DNA matches it firmly. The listing skips clone size in some rows; elsewhere it reads once, few, many or a size class.

.	TRBV9	.	TRBJ2-1	TGTGCCAGCAGCGACCCCCCAGGGGGGAGCCCAAATGAGCAGTTCTTC	CASSDPPGGSPNEQFF
.	TRBV19	.	TRBJ1-2	TGTGCCAGCAACAGGGATCAGAGCTATGGCTACACCTTC	CASNRDQSYGYTF
TRBD1	TRBV30	.	TRBJ2-7	TGTGCCTGGAGTGTACGGTCTTCGCGACAGGGGGGATACGAGCAGTACTTC	CAWSVRSSRQGGYEQYF
.	TRBV7-9	.	TRBJ2-1	TGTGCCAGCAGCTTGGCAGGGTATGAGCAGTTCTTC	CASSLAGYEQFF
.	TRBV5-1	.	TRBJ1-2	TGCGCCAGCAGCGAGGATGAGGTCGGCTACACCTTC	CASSEDEVGYTF
.	TRBV9	.	TRBJ1-2	TGTGCCAGCAGCGTAGGGAGTCAACTCTATGGCTACACCTTC	CASSVGSQLYGYTF
TRBD1	TRBV28	.	TRBJ2-3	TGTGCCAGCAGTTCCCCCGGAGACAGGGGTTCGACAGATACGCAGTATTTT	CASSSPGDRGSTDTQYF
.	TRBV7-9	.	TRBJ1-4	TGTGCCAGCAGCCAAGACGGGAGGGGGAAGACTAATGAAAAACTGTTTTTT	CASSQDGRGKTNEKLFF
.	TRBV1	.	TRBJ2-3	TGCACCAGCAGCCAAACTTTCCCGGGGGATTGCACAGATACGCAGTATTTT	CTSSQTFPGDCTDTQYF
.	TRBV2	once	TRBJ1-2	TGTGCCAGCAGTCACAAATCCTATGGCTACACCTTC	CASSHKSYGYTF
.	TRBV7-9	.	TRBJ2-3	TGTGCCAGCAGCACCCCGACAGTCACAGATACGCAGTATTTT	CASSTPTVTDTQYF
.	TRBV7-2	.	TRBJ2-7	TGTGCCAGCAGCTCTCGGACAGAGAGCTCCTACGAGCAGTACTTC	CASSSRTESSYEQYF
TRBD2	TRBV7-9	.	TRBJ2-3	TGTGCCAGCAGCTCGGGATGGGGGGGAGATACGCAGTATTTT	CASSSGWGGDTQYF
.	TRBV9	.	TRBJ1-3	TGTGCCAGCAGCGTAGGGCAGAAAAACACCATATATTTT	CASSVGQKNTIYF
TRBD2	TRBV3-1/TRBV3-2	.	TRBJ2-2	TGTGCCAGCGGGGGAGGGCGCACCGGGGAGCTGTTTTTT	CASGGGRTGELFF
TRBD1	TRBV28	.	TRBJ1-2	TGTGCCAGCAGTAAACCAGGAAGCCAGGGGGCGCTAACCCCCTTC	CASSKPGSQGALTPF
TRBD2	TRBV3-1/TRBV3-2	once	TRBJ2-1	TGTGCCAGCAGCCAAGACGGGGAAGCGGGGGGCAATGAGCAGTTCTTC	CASSQDGEAGGNEQFF
TRBD2	TRBV19	once	TRBJ2-3	TGTGCCAGTAGCGGGGGGATCACAGATACGCAGTATTTT	CASSGGITDTQYF
.	TRBV15	.	TRBJ1-1	TGTGCCACCAGCGTCGATGGGGGGTACACTGAAGCTTTCTTT	CATSVDGGYTEAFF
TRBD2	TRBV5-1	few	TRBJ2-2	TGCGCCAGCAGGTCGACTAGCGGGGGGACCGGGGAGCTGTTTTTT	CASRSTSGGTGELFF
.	TRBV7-2	.	TRBJ2-1	TGTGCCAGCAGCATTAGCGGAGACCCCTACAATGAGCAGTTCTTC	CASSISGDPYNEQFF
.	TRBV9	.	TRBJ1-6	TGTGCCAGCAGCGTAGGAAGGGCCGGGGGGGATTCACCCCTCCACTTT	CASSVGRAGGDSPLHF
.	TRBV19	once	TRBJ1-3	TGTGCCAGTAGTATCAGCGGACCAGTTTCTGGAAACACCATATATTTT	CASSISGPVSGNTIYF
TRBD1	TRBV11-2	.	TRBJ2-3	TGTGCCAGCAGCCTGGGACAGGGGGGCACAGATACGCAGTATTTT	CASSLGQGGTDTQYF
.	TRBV7-2	.	TRBJ1-2	TGTGCCAGCAGTTTTGAGGGAGTGCATGGCTACACCTTC	CASSFEGVHGYTF
TRBD1	TRBV10-3	.	TRBJ2-1	TGTGCCATCAATGCCCGGGACAGGGGTTCTAATGAGCAGTTCTTC	CAINARDRGSNEQFF
TRBD1	TRBV6-6	many	TRBJ1-1	TGTGCCAGCACTTTCCAGGGGGGGAACACTGAAGCTTTCTTT	CASTFQGGNTEAFF
TRBD1	TRBV7-2	.	TRBJ1-6	TGTGCCAGCAGCTTACGGACAGGGGAAGGTTCACCCCTCCACTTT	CASSLRTGEGSPLHF
TRBD1	TRBV4-1	.	TRBJ2-7	TGCGCCAGCAGCCCAGCCGGGACAGGTTCCTACGAGCAGTACTTC	CASSPAGTGSYEQYF
TRBD1	TRBV7-8	.	TRBJ1-6	TGTGCCAGCAGCTTAGCGCCGGGACAGGGGGTTTCACCCCTCCACTTT	CASSLAPGQGVSPLHF
TRBD2	TRBV9	.	TRBJ2-2	TGTGCCAGCAGCTTACGGCGGGAGAATGTCGGGGAGCTGTTTTTT	CASSLRRENVGELFF
TRBD1	TRBV7-9	.	TRBJ2-5	TGTGCCAGCAGCTGGCGGGGGACAGGGAACCAAGAGACCCAGTACTTC	CASSWRGTGNQETQYF
.	TRBV29-1	.	TRBJ2-5	TGCAGCGTTGTTCCAGGGGCCGGGGAGACCCAGTACTTC	CSVVPGAGETQYF
.	TRBV6-1	.	TRBJ1-2	TGTGCCAGCAGTGAAAGAGTACAGGGTGACTATGGCTACACCTTC	CASSERVQGDYGYTF
.	TRBV30	.	TRBJ1-4	TGTGCCTGGAGTGTAGGCGGGGGGAATGAAAAACTGTTTTTT	CAWSVGGGNEKLFF
.	TRBV19	.	TRBJ2-1	TGTGCCAGTCGACAGGACTCTTCCTACAATGAGCAGTTCTTC	CASRQDSSYNEQFF
.	TRBV9	.	TRBJ1-1	TGTGCCAGCAGCCCAACTTCGACGGGGGGTGAGCGTGAAGCTTTCTTT	CASSPTSTGGEREAFF
TRBD2	TRBV7-6	once	TRBJ2-3	TGTGCCAGCAGCTTCGGGACTAGCGATACAGATACGCAGTATTTT	CASSFGTSDTDTQYF
TRBD2	TRBV4-1	.	TRBJ2-5	TGCGCCAGCAGCCAAGATTTTGCTAGCGGGGAACAAGAGACCCAGTACTTC	CASSQDFASGEQETQYF
.	TRBV28	.	TRBJ1-1	TGTGCCAGCAGTGGGATCTCCGCGGGGCCTAGTGAAGCTTTCTTT	CASSGISAGPSEAFF
TRBD2	TRBV7-9	.	TRBJ2-2	TGTGCCAGCAGTACAAATCGGGCGGGAGGTCTCGGGGAGCTGTTTTTT	CASSTNRAGGLGELFF